This TCR beta chain was documented in a study of tumor-infiltrating lymphocytes in primary liver carcinoma. Study-wide context: Tumor staging was T1-T3 N0M0; sizes spanned about 4.2 to 11 cm across.

Using a constant-region primer together with ProtoScript II reverse transcriptase, TCR beta cDNA was made from roughly 520 ng of total RNA. Construction of TCR beta libraries relied on three successive nested multiplex PCR rounds employing slightly modified ARM-PCR. The two initial PCR rounds, ten to eleven cycles each, used TRBV1-TRBV30 forward and C-beta reverse primers. TCRdb re-called the multiplex PCR reads with MiXCR, one entry per CDR3 protein. The table records roughly 22,000 distinct CDR3 sequences, 65% to 85% of them present only once. Study results and limitations: Compared with blood, tumor repertoires held significantly more in their top 250 clones.

The sample holds a few counts of this clonotype. As yet, its antigen is unknown. RNA and DNA were co-extracted from approximately 20-30 mg of unsorted bulk tissue. Treatment of the patients' primary liver carcinoma consisted of surgical resection. The proportion of viable tumor cells exceeded 85% in every tumor sample. Trimming removed 10 bases at V and 10 bases at J, with 16 bases between. Germline lookup yields CDR1 MNHEY and CDR2 SVGAGI. This CDR3 has 11 amino acids. Material for sequencing was liver tumor tissue from sampling region 2. Subset described: tumor region T2, inferior pole. The chain uses TRBV6-5 and TRBJ1-1; no clear D gene. This TCR came from a woman under 40 with primary liver carcinoma and hepatitis B virus infection. The CDR3 nucleotides read TGTGCCATTAGTTACGCAGATATAGCTTTCTTT. Protein: CAISYADIAFF.